This record covers a single TCR beta chain. Per the original methods: Reference gene primer amplification yielded estimated nucleated cell counts. Repertoires were generated with immunoSEQ multiplex PCR, while TCRdb's copy carries only in-frame clones and drops some. V and J calls and clone size are given by that table; D and trimming were obtained from the DNA. The sample lists under 65,000 clones; roughly 84% were seen once. The entry originates in a study of blood T cell repertoires in COVID-19. In the study overall: Italy, Spain and the United States were the sources of the convalescent and acute COVID-19 samples. PBMCs, B-cell-depleted T cells, or T cells were the source of the cDNA or gDNA that made up the material.

V dropped 6 bases and J dropped 1; count of bases not matched to a gene: 8. This CDR3 comprises 16 residues. Germline V gene sequence: CDR1 ENHRY, CDR2 SYGVKD. Sequences were obtained from peripheral blood. The receptor was isolated from a man older than 75 in a cohort sampled during active COVID-19. The V call is TRBV10-3, the J call TRBJ2-5; 10 bases fit TRBD1. In DNA form, the CDR3 reads TGTGCCATCAGCTCCGGGACAGGGGCACTCCAAGAGACCCAGTACTTC. Translated, it gives CAISSGTGALQETQYF.